This T cell receptor (beta chain) was sequenced in a study of T-cell reconstitution after alpha-beta-depleted transplantation in children. Preparing the TCRbeta library involved the use of unique molecular identifiers. TCRdb recomputed calls from the PCR reads with MiXCR, one row per CDR3 protein. Seen here are approximately 520,000 distinct CDR3 sequences, approximately 29% observed once, and the top ten hold 2% to 3%. The CDR3 loop spans 18 amino acids. V dropped 5 bases and J dropped 1; count of bases not matched to a gene: 11. Germline V CDR1 and CDR2: LNHDA, SQIVND (reference sequence). This clonotype was sampled from a human donor who donated a stem cell graft to a child with aplastic anemia. The chain employs TRBV19 and TRBJ1-5; TRBD1 agrees at 10 bases. The source was PBMCs from the stem cell graft donor, collected from the stem cell graft. CDR3 in amino acids: CASSFRTGGTASNQPQHF. The CDR3 DNA is TGTGCCAGTAGTTTCAGGACAGGGGGGACTGCAAGCAATCAGCCCCAGCATTTT. The full variable domain, completed using reference TRBV19 and TRBJ1-5, is DGGITQSPKYLFRKEGQNVTLSCEQNLNHDAMYWYRQDPGQGLRLIYYSQIVNDFQKGDIAEGYSVSREKKESFPLTVTSAQKNPTAFYLCASSFRTGGTASNQPQHFGDGTRLSIL.